This entry features one T cell receptor (beta chain) sequence. How the authors handled the data: The assay estimated nucleated cells by amplifying reference gene primers. Using immunoSEQ multiplex PCR, the repertoire was profiled, and TCRdb retains in-frame clones only, with some absent. V, J and clone size derive from that table, while D and trimming were established from the DNA sequence. The data hold over 350,000 clones, with roughly 85% observed a single time. This specimen comes from a study of blood T cell repertoires in COVID-19. Study-level information: Some COVID-19 samples were acute and others convalescent; all came from the United States, Italy and Spain. The cDNA or gDNA used as material had been derived from T cells, B-cell-depleted T cells, or PBMCs.

The V gene lost 4 bases and the J gene lost 0 bases, with 17 bases spanning the gap. This CDR3 contains 17 residues. In germline, CDR1 is SGHDT, CDR2 YYEEEE. The receptor was derived from a woman aged 30 to 39 with active or convalescent COVID-19. This chain connects TRBV5-6 to TRBJ2-1; tentatively, D is TRBD2 (7 bases). The sample consisted of peripheral blood. CDR3 amino acids: CASSRGASWSSYNEQFF. The CDR3 DNA is TGTGCCAGCAGCCGGGGGGCTAGCTGGAGCTCCTACAATGAGCAGTTCTTC.